This is a list of T cell receptor beta chains from one sample in a study of CD8 T cells in ankylosing spondylitis. MiXCR was run by TCRdb on the 5' RACE reads, yielding one entry per CDR3 protein. Among about 160,000 distinct CDR3 sequences listed, around 45% were seen once. The sequencing input was synovial fluid, either unsorted or a sorted T cell fraction (not recorded which). The receptors shown here come from a male donor with ankylosing spondylitis. Both conserved end residues are part of each CDR3. Each record gives: clone size, J gene, V gene, D gene, CDR3 DNA, CDR3 protein. The D gene is left open where the match is weak. Clone size is shown for a subset of rows, as once, few, many or a class of expanded clone.

>few|TRBJ2-2|TRBV6-5|TRBD2
TGTGCCAGCAGTTACTCCCCCCCGGGGGGGGACCACACCGGGGAGCTGTTTTTT
CASSYSPPGGDHTGELFF
>.|TRBJ1-2|TRBV7-9|TRBD1
TGTGCCAGCAGCTTAGCCCCCGGGACAGGGGCAAACTATGGCTACACCTTC
CASSLAPGTGANYGYTF
>many|TRBJ2-7|TRBV7-2|TRBD2
TGTGCCAGCAGCCCCAATATAGCGGGAGACGGGGCCTACGAGCAGTACTTC
CASSPNIAGDGAYEQYF
>few|TRBJ1-2|TRBV5-1|TRBD1
TGCGCCAGCAGCTTCTTTGGACAGGGAGACTATGGCTACACCTTC
CASSFFGQGDYGYTF
>many|TRBJ1-2|TRBV12-3/TRBV12-4|TRBD1
TGTGCCAGCAGTCCCGGGACAGGGGGCTCCGTTGGCTACACCTTC
CASSPGTGGSVGYTF
>few|TRBJ2-3|TRBV2|TRBD1
TGTGCCAGCAGTCCGAGGACAGGGGGTACAGATACGCAGTATTTT
CASSPRTGGTDTQYF
>few|TRBJ1-6|TRBV5-1|.
TGCGCCAGCAGCTTCAGGCGGCCCCGAAGGAGGAATTCACCCCTCCACTTT
CASSFRRPRRRNSPLHF
>few|TRBJ2-1|TRBV6-5|TRBD1
TGTGCCAGCAGTTACGGGGACAGGGGCCCTGAGCAGTTCTTC
CASSYGDRGPEQFF
>many|TRBJ1-4|TRBV4-2|.
TGTGCCAGCAGCCCCCAGACGGGAGAAGCAGAAAAACTGTTTTTT
CASSPQTGEAEKLFF
>.|TRBJ2-5|TRBV7-9|TRBD1
TGTGCCAGCAGCTTAGCCAGGGGGCAAGGACAAGAGACCCAGTACTTC
CASSLARGQGQETQYF
>.|TRBJ2-7|TRBV7-9|.
TGTGCCAGCAGCTTGGGGCAGGGTTTCTACGAGCAGTACTTC
CASSLGQGFYEQYF
>.|TRBJ1-4|TRBV28|.
TGTGCCAGCAGTTTTGCTACGTGGGATCATGAAAAACTGTTTTTT
CASSFATWDHEKLFF
>few|TRBJ1-1|TRBV4-1|.
TGCGCCAGCAGCCAATTGCAGGGAACGGCTGAAGCTTTCTTT
CASSQLQGTAEAFF
>.|TRBJ2-7|TRBV10-3|.
TGTGCCATCAGTGAGTCCGGCGGCATAGCGAGAGGCTTCTACGAGCAGTACTTC
CAISESGGIARGFYEQYF
>.|TRBJ2-7|TRBV20-1|TRBD1
TGCAGTGCTAGCCAAGGGACAGGGGTTTTCGAGCAGTACTTC
CSASQGTGVFEQYF
>.|TRBJ2-7|TRBV9|.
TGTGCCAGCAGCCCCGGCGGGACAGAGACCTACGAGCAGTACTTC
CASSPGGTETYEQYF
>.|TRBJ2-1|TRBV11-1|TRBD2
TGTGCCAGCACCCCTCCCCCCATCTTAGCGGGAGGGCCGCGTAAGCAGTTCTTC
CASTPPPILAGGPRKQFF
>few|TRBJ2-1|TRBV7-3|.
TGTGCCAGCAGCCCATACCCGGACAGCTACAATGAGCAGTTCTTC
CASSPYPDSYNEQFF
>.|TRBJ2-7|TRBV20-1|TRBD2
TGCAGTGCTACTACTAGCGGGGGGACCTACGAGCAGTACTTC
CSATTSGGTYEQYF
>few|TRBJ1-1|TRBV7-9|.
TGTGCCAGCAGCTTTCGGGGGGCAAGGTACACTGAAGCTTTCTTT
CASSFRGARYTEAFF
>few|TRBJ1-5|TRBV5-1|.
TGCGCCAGCAGCTTGAATAGCAATCAGCCCCAGCATTTT
CASSLNSNQPQHF
>few|TRBJ2-2|TRBV24-1|.
TGTGCCACCAGTGATCAGGGTTCCGGGGAGCTGTTTTTT
CATSDQGSGELFF
>.|TRBJ2-1|TRBV6-1|TRBD1
TGTGCCAGCAGTGACCTGGGACAGGGGTTGGTCGATGAGCAGTTCTTC
CASSDLGQGLVDEQFF
>.|TRBJ2-1|TRBV5-5|.
TGTGCCAGCAGCTTGAATCTTTTAGTGACCCCCAATGAGCAGTTCTTC
CASSLNLLVTPNEQFF
>few|TRBJ2-3|TRBV29-1|TRBD1
TGCAGCGTTGGGGGACAGGGGTATACAGATACGCAGTATTTT
CSVGGQGYTDTQYF
>many|TRBJ2-2|TRBV6-2/TRBV6-3|TRBD2
TGTGCCAGCAGTACAAGCGGGAGGGTCACCGGGGAGCTGTTTTTT
CASSTSGRVTGELFF
>.|TRBJ2-2|TRBV29-1|.
TGCAGCGCTGGGACTTTCCAAATCACCGGGGAGCTGTTTTTT
CSAGTFQITGELFF
>.|TRBJ2-1|TRBV14|.
TGTGCCAGCAGCCAATTACCTAGCTACAATGAGCAGTTCTTC
CASSQLPSYNEQFF
>.|TRBJ2-7|TRBV2|TRBD1
TGTGCCAGCAGTCTAACGGACAGGGGAGACTACGAGCAGTACTTC
CASSLTDRGDYEQYF
>.|TRBJ2-2|TRBV7-2|TRBD1
TGTGCCAGCAGCGAGGGACAGAGAGGTTTCACCGGGGAGCTGTTTTTT
CASSEGQRGFTGELFF
>.|TRBJ2-7|TRBV10-2|.
TGCGCCAGCAGTAAGTTCTGGAACGAGCAGTACTTC
CASSKFWNEQYF
>few|TRBJ2-3|TRBV9|.
TGTGCCAGCAGCGCCCAGGGTCGGGCAGATACGCAGTATTTT
CASSAQGRADTQYF
>few|TRBJ1-5|TRBV4-3|.
TGCGCCAGCAGCCAAGAATGGGACCCACTGAATACCAATCAGCCCCAGCATTTT
CASSQEWDPLNTNQPQHF
>few|TRBJ2-5|TRBV5-5|.
TGTGCCAGCAGCCAAGAGACCCAGTACTTC
CASSQETQYF
>.|TRBJ1-1|TRBV4-3|.
TGCGCCAGCAGCCAAGAGGGGAGGAAGGACACTGAAGCTTTCTTT
CASSQEGRKDTEAFF
>few|TRBJ1-1|TRBV10-1|.
TGCGCCAGCAGTGAGATGCCGAACACTGAAGCTTTCTTT
CASSEMPNTEAFF
>.|TRBJ2-3|TRBV28|.
TGTGCCAGCAATTCGCGCACAGATACGCAGTATTTT
CASNSRTDTQYF
>many|TRBJ2-6|TRBV29-1|.
TGCAGCGTTGGGGTTCTAAACTCTGGGGCCAACGTCCTGACTTTC
CSVGVLNSGANVLTF
>.|TRBJ1-2|TRBV7-9|.
TGTGCCAGCAGCTTAGGCAGACCCTATGGCTACACCTTC
CASSLGRPYGYTF
>.|TRBJ1-2|TRBV27|TRBD1
TGTGCCAGCAGTCAGGGGGTTGGGTATGGCTACACCTTC
CASSQGVGYGYTF
>.|TRBJ2-3|TRBV20-1|.
TGCAGTGCTAGAGGCCCTAGCACAGATACGCAGTATTTT
CSARGPSTDTQYF
>.|TRBJ1-2|TRBV20-1|.
TGCAGTGGCGACGGCTACACCTTC
CSGDGYTF
>many|TRBJ2-6|TRBV6-1|.
TGTGCCAGCACCCGGGACGGTGCCTCTGGGGCCAACGTCCTGACTTTC
CASTRDGASGANVLTF
>.|TRBJ2-3|TRBV12-3/TRBV12-4|.
TGTGCCAGCAGTTTAGGTCTCCCTAGGTACAACACAGATACGCAGTATTTT
CASSLGLPRYNTDTQYF
>once|TRBJ2-7|TRBV2|.
TGTGCCAACTTTCTCCCGGGACAATCCTACGAGCAGTACTTC
CANFLPGQSYEQYF
>.|TRBJ2-7|TRBV21-1|.
TGTGCCAGCAGCAATACTAGCGCACGTACCTACTACGAGCAGTACTTC
CASSNTSARTYYEQYF
>.|TRBJ1-1|TRBV5-1|.
TGCGCCAGCAGCTTGCCGGGGATCACTGAAGCTTTCTTT
CASSLPGITEAFF
>.|TRBJ2-7|TRBV24-1|.
TGTGCCACCAGGAGGACAGTCTCCTACGAGCAGTACTTC
CATRRTVSYEQYF
>.|TRBJ2-7|TRBV4-1|TRBD2
TGCGCCAGCAGCCCTGGGGGGGGGTCCTACGAGCAGTACTTC
CASSPGGGSYEQYF
>few|TRBJ2-1|TRBV4-2|.
TGTGCCAGCAGCCAACTCGCGGGGCGCTATGAGCAGTTCTTC
CASSQLAGRYEQFF
>.|TRBJ2-3|TRBV3-1|.
TGTGCCAGCAGCCAAGATTTGCCACCCCGCGAAGATACGCAGTATTTT
CASSQDLPPREDTQYF
>few|TRBJ1-6|TRBV18|.
TGTGCCAGCTCGCGTCGCCATTATAATTCACCCCTCCACTTT
CASSRRHYNSPLHF
>.|TRBJ1-5|TRBV20-1|.
TGCAGTGCTAGAGGCGCTCGCAATCAGCCCCAGCATTTT
CSARGARNQPQHF
>.|TRBJ1-2|TRBV5-6|.
TGTGCCAGCAGCTTCGTTCAGGAATATGGCTACACCTTC
CASSFVQEYGYTF
>few|TRBJ2-1|TRBV6-2/TRBV6-3|.
TGTGCCAGCAGTTATGGGACCCAGCAGTTCTTC
CASSYGTQQFF
>.|TRBJ2-3|TRBV12-3/TRBV12-4|.
TGTGCCAGCAGTCCCCCCCCGCCTGCCGCCACAGATACGCAGTATTTT
CASSPPPPAATDTQYF
>many|TRBJ1-6|TRBV6-5|.
TGTGCCAGCAGTTACCAGGCGGCGACAGAGGATTCACCCCTCCACTTT
CASSYQAATEDSPLHF
>few|TRBJ2-7|TRBV24-1|TRBD1
TGTGCCACCACTGGGACAGGGGCCCTCTACGAGCAGTACTTC
CATTGTGALYEQYF
>.|TRBJ2-1|TRBV5-1|.
TGCGCCAGCAGCTTGCATTGGCGGGATAGGGCCAGGGAGCAGTTCTTC
CASSLHWRDRAREQFF
>.|TRBJ2-3|TRBV10-3|TRBD2
TGTGCCATCAGTGAGGGGCCGGGACTAGCGACCCGGAGGTTCTCAGATACGCAGTATTTT
CAISEGPGLATRRFSDTQYF